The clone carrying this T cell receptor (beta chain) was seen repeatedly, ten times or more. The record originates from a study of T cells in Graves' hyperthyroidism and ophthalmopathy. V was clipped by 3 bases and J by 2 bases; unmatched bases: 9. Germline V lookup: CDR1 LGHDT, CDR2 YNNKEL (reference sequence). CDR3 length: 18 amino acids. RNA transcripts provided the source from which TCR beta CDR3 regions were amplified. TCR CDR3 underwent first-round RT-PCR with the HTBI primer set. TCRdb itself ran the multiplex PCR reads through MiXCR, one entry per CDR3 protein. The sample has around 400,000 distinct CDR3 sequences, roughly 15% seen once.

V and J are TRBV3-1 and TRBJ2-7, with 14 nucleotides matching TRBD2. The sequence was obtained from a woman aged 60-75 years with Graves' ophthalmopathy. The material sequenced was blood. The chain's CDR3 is CASSHGTSGSSMAYEQYF. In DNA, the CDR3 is TGTGCCAGCAGCCATGGGACTAGCGGGAGCAGCATGGCCTACGAGCAGTACTTC.